This is a list of T cell receptor beta chains from one sample in a study of blood T cell repertoires in COVID-19. This table comes from immunoSEQ multiplex PCR, and its TCRdb copy is limited to in-frame clones, with some not included. The profile shows 75,000 to 90,000 clones, about 80% of them singletons. Specimen: peripheral blood. These receptors came from a middle-aged woman with active or convalescent COVID-19. Both conserved end residues are part of each CDR3.

>TRBV4-1
CASSQDQASGTNEQFF
>TRBV5-1
CASSFGTGGNEQYF
>TRBV5-6
CASSGRDRFLQETQYF
>TRBV5-4
CASSPSTGSHSGANVLTF
>TRBV10-3
CAISKDRLGNQPQHF
>TRBV27
CASTWTGYNEQFF
>TRBV10-3
CAISGAGGTEKLFF
>TRBV5-5
CASSLLPIGTGNEKLFF
>TRBV28
CASRPGTVSFEQYF
>TRBV27
CASSLGGDFTEAFF
>TRBV19
CASSVTGGNQPQHF
>TRBV7-6
CASSLGGPGYEQYF
>TRBV12-2
CASRPHSCETQYF
>TRBV28
CASSYGQYTQYF
>TRBV10-3
CASPIPTGTTNEKLFF
>TRBV3-1/TRBV3-2
CASSRSGTGSTDTQYF
>TRBV2
CASMLEPNSYEQYF
>TRBV9
CASSVEVAGSYEQYF
>TRBV7-2
CASSPFGQGGNQPQHF
>TRBV15
CATKSGQSNQPQHF
>TRBV7-9
CASSPMTGTEAFF
>TRBV15
CATSRKSGGDTDTQYF
>TRBV19
CASSISTDRLYGYTF
>TRBV12-3/TRBV12-4
CASSPALRGEQYF
>TRBV5-5
CASSLLAGTVNQPQHF